The entry below gives a single TCR beta chain sequence along with its context. Its matching antigen is unknown. This specimen comes from a study of T cell responses to AZD1222 COVID-19 vaccine. Some clones are missing from TCRdb's copy, which holds only in-frame ones; the method was immunoSEQ multiplex PCR. The repertoire consists of about 120,000 clones, with approximately 90% occurring once and the leading ten covering approximately 12%. This CDR3 region has 14 residues. Trimming took 0 bases from V and 7 from J, leaving 11 bases between them. Germline CDR1 reads SGHNT; CDR2 reads YYREEE (reference sequence). Points from the study as a whole: Baseline antibody screening turned up just six or seven seropositive AZD1222 recipients.

This clonotype originated in an adult in good health. The sample was peripheral blood, taken on day 0 of AZD1222 vaccination. This chain joins TRBV5-4 and TRBJ2-1; D may be TRBD1 or TRBD2 (5 bases each). Here the CDR3 reads CASSLGGELNEQFF. DNA of the CDR3: TGTGCCAGCAGCTTGGGAGGGGAGCTTAATGAGCAGTTCTTC. Full variable domain (outside the CDR3, taken from reference TRBV5-4 and TRBJ2-1): ETGVTQSPTHLIKTRGQQVTLRCSSQSGHNTVSWYQQALGQGPQFIFQYYREEENGRGNFPPRFSGLQFPNYSSELNVNALELDDSALYLCASSLGGELNEQFFGPGTRLTVL.